Described below is a single T cell receptor (beta chain) sequence and its context. The data were taken from a study of somatic mutations in cytotoxic T cells in rheumatoid arthritis. The overall study: Including V beta1+ cells that were sequenced for TCRB, some T-cell populations stained with V beta antibodies were flow-sorted at nearly 100% purity.

The V gene end was trimmed by 4 bases and the J gene end by 4 bases; junction bases not matched to a gene: 16. Germline assignment: CDR1 LGHNA and CDR2 YNFKEQ. CDR3 size: 19 residues. Researchers isolated CD4+ and CD8+ cells by positive magnetic bead selection and then checked their purity by flow cytometry. Authors' analysis steps: Rarely, patient CD8+ clones larger than 1% corresponded to published virus-specific TCRB sequences. Clones were read by immunoSEQ multiplex PCR, and TCRdb kept only the in-frame ones, dropping some. For V, J and clone size, that table is used; D and trimming come from the DNA. The data show some 20,000 clones, approximately 82% seen once.

Material: CD8+ T cells sorted from blood. The origin of this receptor is an adult with rheumatoid arthritis. This rearrangement joins TRBV4-2 to TRBJ2-3; TRBD2 aligns across 11 bases. The CDR3 loop reads CASSLQPGLAEGEADTQYF. The CDR3, as DNA: TGTGCCAGCAGCCTACAACCGGGACTAGCGGAGGGAGAGGCAGATACGCAGTATTTT.